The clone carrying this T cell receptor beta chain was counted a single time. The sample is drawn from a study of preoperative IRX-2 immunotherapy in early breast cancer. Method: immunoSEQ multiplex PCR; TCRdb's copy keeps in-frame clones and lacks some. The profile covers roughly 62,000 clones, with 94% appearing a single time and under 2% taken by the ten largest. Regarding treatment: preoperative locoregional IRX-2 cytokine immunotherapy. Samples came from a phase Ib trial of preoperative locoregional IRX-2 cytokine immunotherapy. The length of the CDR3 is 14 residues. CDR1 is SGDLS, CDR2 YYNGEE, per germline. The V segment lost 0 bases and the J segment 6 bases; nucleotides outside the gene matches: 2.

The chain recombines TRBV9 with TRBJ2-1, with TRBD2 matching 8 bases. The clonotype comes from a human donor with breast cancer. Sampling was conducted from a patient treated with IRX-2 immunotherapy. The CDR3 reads CASSVGTSSNEQFF. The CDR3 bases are TGTGCCAGCAGCGTAGGGACTAGCAGCAATGAGCAGTTCTTC.